A single sample gave rise to the 21 T cell receptor beta chains below, sequenced in a study of T-cell reconstitution after alpha-beta-depleted transplantation in children. As it was prepared, the TCRbeta library received unique molecular identifiers. MiXCR, run by TCRdb on the PCR reads, gives a single entry per CDR3 protein. The data show about 640,000 distinct CDR3 sequences, approximately 13% seen once. Material: PBMCs, mostly from graft donor cells, obtained 360 days after TCRalphabeta/CD19-depleted stem cell transplant. The receptors were gathered from a male patient aged 10-17 years who had a stem cell transplant for acute myeloid leukemia, so the T cells may come from the graft donor.

This clonotype was counted at least ten times. The rearrangement joins TRBV7-3 to TRBJ2-5, with 12 bases matching TRBD2. The germline V gene has CDR1 SGHTA and CDR2 FQGTGA. This CDR3 has 16 residues. J was trimmed by 1 base and V by 5 bases; bases with no gene match: 5. The CDR3, as DNA: TGTGCCAGCAGCCCACTGACTAGCGGGGGCCAAGAGACCCAGTACTTC. Translating it yields CASSPLTSGGQETQYF.

V is TRBV20-1 and J is TRBJ2-1; 8 bases line up with TRBD2. The CDR3 loop spans 15 amino acids. With V trimmed by 6 bases and J by 13 bases, 20 bases remained unmatched. Germline lookup yields CDR1 DFQATT and CDR2 SNEGSKA (reference sequence). The CDR3 here is CSALASRGRPDPQFF. CDR3 bases: TGCAGTGCCCTCGCCTCCCGCGGGAGGCCCGACCCCCAGTTCTTC.

This clonotype was observed a few times. This chain links TRBV7-6 with TRBJ2-2; 9 bases match TRBD2. J was trimmed by 5 bases and V by 2 bases; bases with no gene match: 3. Germline V gene sequence: CDR1 SGHVS, CDR2 FNYEAQ. The length of the CDR3 is 15 residues. CDR3 sequence: CASSLLGLATGELFF. CDR3 nucleotides: TGTGCCAGCAGCTTACTCGGACTAGCGACCGGGGAGCTGTTTTTT.

This clonotype was seen only a few times. V and J are TRBV28 and TRBJ1-1, with D possibly TRBD1 on 6 matching bases. V was pared by 5 bases and J by 4 bases, with 14 bases between. The length of the CDR3 is 14 residues. CDR1 MDHEN and CDR2 SYDVKM come from the germline V gene. The CDR3 reads CASSAQGRGTEAFF. CDR3 DNA: TGTGCCAGCAGTGCACAGGGTCGGGGCACTGAAGCTTTCTTT. The full variable domain, in which reference TRBV28 and TRBJ1-1 provide the parts outside the CDR3, is DVKVTQSSRYLVKRTGEKVFLECVQDMDHENMFWYRQDPGLGLRLIYFSYDVKMKEKGDIPEGYSVSREKKERFSLILESASTNQTSMYLCASSAQGRGTEAFFGQGTRLTVV.

This clonotype was detected only a few times. DNA of the CDR3: TGCAGCGTCACCTACATAACTCGCTCAGATACGCAGTATTTT. It encodes CSVTYITRSDTQYF. This chain links TRBV29-1 with TRBJ2-3, with D unresolved. The length of the CDR3 is 14 residues. Looked up from germline, CDR1 is SQVTM and CDR2 is ANQGSEA. Deletions cut 6 bases from V and 4 bases from J, with 17 bases between.

This clonotype was seen ten or more times. The V and J genes are TRBV12-3 or TRBV12-4 and TRBJ1-1, with no clear D. The length of the CDR3 is 12 residues. Trimming removed 2 bases from V and 1 base from J, with 2 bases in between. Here the CDR3 reads CASSLKNTEAFF. CDR3 DNA sequence: TGTGCCAGCAGTTTAAAGAACACTGAAGCTTTCTTT.

V usage is TRBV7-2 and J usage is TRBJ2-1, with D uncertain. The CDR3 runs 15 residues. V lost 5 bases and J lost 2, with 13 bases in between. Germline V gives CDR1 SGHTA, CDR2 FQGNSA. In DNA, the CDR3 is TGTGCCAGCAGCCTCGTACCTTCCCCCTACAATGAGCAGTTCTTC. Translated, it gives CASSLVPSPYNEQFF.

The chain links TRBV7-9 to TRBJ2-7; 11 nucleotides match TRBD1. The CDR3 has 15 residues. V lost 4 bases to trimming and J lost 1 base; unmatched junction nucleotides: 3. Germline lookup yields CDR1 SEHNR and CDR2 FQNEAQ (reference sequence). The CDR3 DNA sequence: TGTGCCAGCAGCTGCGGACAGGGGGCTTCCTACGAGCAGTACTTC. It yields the protein CASSCGQGASYEQYF.

The CDR3 bases are TGTGCCAGCAGTCCCTATTCAGGGTTGAGAGAGACCCAGTACTTC. As protein: CASSPYSGLRETQYF. The chain is built from TRBV12-3 or TRBV12-4 and TRBJ2-5, with TRBD1 as a possible D gene (5 bases). Trimming left V 5 bases short and J 4 bases short, with 17 bases between. The CDR3 consists of 15 residues.

The chain links TRBV5-6 to TRBJ2-3, with D possibly being TRBD1 (6 bases). There are 13 residues in the CDR3. The germline CDR1 and CDR2 sequences are SGHDT and YYEEEE. Between the trimmed V and J ends, which lost 6 bases and 7 bases, there was a span of 15 bases. CDR3 in DNA: TGTGCCAGCACCCCGACAGGAGTTTATACGCAGTATTTT. Translating it yields CASTPTGVYTQYF.

This clonotype was detected ten times or more. This rearrangement joins TRBV12-3 or TRBV12-4 to TRBJ2-5; the match to TRBD1 covers 12 bases. J was trimmed by 9 bases and V by 6 bases; bases with no gene match: 5. The CDR3 is 13 residues long. The DNA for the CDR3 is TGTGCCAGCAGCAAGGGACAGGGGGCTTCCCAGTACTTC. It is translated as CASSKGQGASQYF.

This clonotype was found a few times. The CDR3 protein is CSVEWGQGYEQYF. DNA for the CDR3: TGCAGCGTTGAGTGGGGACAGGGTTACGAGCAGTACTTC. V gene TRBV29-1 combines with J gene TRBJ2-7, with 9 bases aligning to TRBD1. Unmatched junction bases numbered 4, after V lost 3 bases and J lost 4 bases. This CDR3 has 13 amino acids. Germline V lookup: CDR1 SQVTM, CDR2 ANQGSEA.

This clonotype appeared many times. The V call is TRBV18, the J call TRBJ2-3; D ambiguous. Trimming pared 1 base from V and 5 bases from J, leaving 4 bases between. The germline V gene has CDR1 KGHSH and CDR2 LQKENI. This CDR3 comprises 12 residues. The CDR3 loop reads CASSPRGDTQYF. In nucleotides, the CDR3 is TGTGCCAGCTCACCACGGGGAGATACGCAGTATTTT.

The V gene is TRBV7-3, the J gene TRBJ1-2, with D perhaps TRBD1 (6 bases). Germline assignment: CDR1 SGHTA and CDR2 FQGTGA. The length of the CDR3 is 13 residues. V lost 4 bases and J lost 7, with 13 bases in between. CDR3 DNA: TGTGCCAGCAGCTATTTACAGGGCGGTGGCTACACCTTC. This gives the protein CASSYLQGGGYTF. Variable domain in full (rest from reference TRBV7-3 and TRBJ1-2): GAGVSQTPSNKVTEKGKYVELRCDPISGHTALYWYRQSLGQGPEFLIYFQGTGAADDSGLPNDRFFAVRPEGSVSTLKIQRTERGDSAVYLCASSYLQGGGYTFGSGTRLTVV.

This clonotype was observed a handful of times. The chain couples TRBV11-3 to TRBJ2-7; TRBD1 matches at 7 bases. With V trimmed by 5 bases and J by 7 bases, 8 bases remained unmatched. This CDR3 region has 13 residues. Per germline, CDR1 SGHNT and CDR2 YENEEA. CDR3 in amino acids: CASSPGTAGEQYF. The CDR3 nucleotides are TGTGCCAGCAGCCCAGGGACAGCCGGGGAGCAGTACTTC.

This clonotype showed up just a few times. The chain recombines TRBV11-1 with TRBJ2-1, with D possibly matching TRBD2 (6 bases). Germline V gene sequence: CDR1 SGHAT, CDR2 FQDESV (reference sequence). Trimming left V 5 bases short and J 2 bases short, with 13 bases between. The CDR3 sequence is 15 residues long. The CDR3 sequence is CASSVVSGAYNEQFF. The CDR3 DNA sequence: TGTGCCAGCAGCGTTGTTTCGGGAGCCTACAATGAGCAGTTCTTC.

This clonotype was seen a few times. V and J are TRBV6-5 and TRBJ2-7; D possibly matches TRBD1 or TRBD2 (6 bases each). In germline, CDR1 is MNHEY, CDR2 SVGAGI. V was cut by 1 base and J by 2 bases, with 12 bases left in between. CDR3 size: 15 residues. The CDR3 DNA follows: TGTGCCAGCAGTTACTTCGGGGGCCCCACCTACGAGCAGTACTTC. It yields the protein CASSYFGGPTYEQYF.

The rearrangement uses TRBV4-3 and TRBJ2-7, with TRBD2 matching over 10 bases. The J segment lost 3 bases and the V segment lost 4 bases, leaving 6 bases of the junction unmatched. The germline V gene encodes CDR1 LGHNA and CDR2 YSLEER. The CDR3 covers 15 residues. The CDR3 nucleotides are TGCGCCAGCAGCCGAGGGCCTAGCGGGAGCTACGAGCAGTACTTC. Translation gives CASSRGPSGSYEQYF.

A few counts support this clonotype. This chain links TRBV28 with TRBJ2-7, with D possibly being TRBD2 (5 bases). Germline V lookup: CDR1 MDHEN, CDR2 SYDVKM. The CDR3 spans 14 residues. V lost 2 bases, J lost 2 bases, and 10 bases lay in between. CDR3 nucleotides: TGTGCCAGCAGTTTAATGACTACCCCCTACGAGCAGTACTTC. This translates into CASSLMTTPYEQYF.

This clonotype was counted many times. This chain links TRBV6-2 or TRBV6-3 with TRBJ2-7; D is unclear. The CDR3 length is 11 residues. Per the germline V gene, CDR1 is MNHEY and CDR2 is SVGEGT. Trimming removed 10 bases at V and 6 bases at J, with 13 bases between. The CDR3 DNA is TGTGCCACCACGCAAGCGATCGAGCAGTACTTC. It encodes CATTQAIEQYF.

The chain has TRBV9 and TRBJ1-2; a possible D gene is TRBD1 (5 bases). Trimming pared 7 bases from V and 4 bases from J, leaving 14 bases between. CDR3 length equals 13 residues. Germline V gene lookup returns CDR1 SGDLS and CDR2 YYNGEE. The CDR3 loop is CASQLDSGYGYTF. CDR3 coding DNA: TGTGCCAGCCAGCTTGACAGCGGCTATGGCTACACCTTC.